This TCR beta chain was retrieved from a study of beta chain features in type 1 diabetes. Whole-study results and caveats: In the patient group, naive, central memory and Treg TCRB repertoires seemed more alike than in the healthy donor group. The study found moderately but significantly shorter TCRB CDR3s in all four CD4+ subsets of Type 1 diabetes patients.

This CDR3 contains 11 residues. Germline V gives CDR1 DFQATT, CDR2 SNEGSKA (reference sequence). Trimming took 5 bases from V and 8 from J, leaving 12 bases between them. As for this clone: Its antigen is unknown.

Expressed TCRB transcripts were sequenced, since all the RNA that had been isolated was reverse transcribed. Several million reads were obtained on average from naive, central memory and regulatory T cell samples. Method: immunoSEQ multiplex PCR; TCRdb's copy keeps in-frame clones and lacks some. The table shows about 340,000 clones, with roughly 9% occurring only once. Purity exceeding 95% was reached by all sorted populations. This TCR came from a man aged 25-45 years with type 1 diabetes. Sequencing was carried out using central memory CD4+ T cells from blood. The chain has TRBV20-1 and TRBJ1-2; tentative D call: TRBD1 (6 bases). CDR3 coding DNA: TGCAGTGCTCAGGGGTATCAGGGCTACACCTTC. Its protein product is CSAQGYQGYTF.